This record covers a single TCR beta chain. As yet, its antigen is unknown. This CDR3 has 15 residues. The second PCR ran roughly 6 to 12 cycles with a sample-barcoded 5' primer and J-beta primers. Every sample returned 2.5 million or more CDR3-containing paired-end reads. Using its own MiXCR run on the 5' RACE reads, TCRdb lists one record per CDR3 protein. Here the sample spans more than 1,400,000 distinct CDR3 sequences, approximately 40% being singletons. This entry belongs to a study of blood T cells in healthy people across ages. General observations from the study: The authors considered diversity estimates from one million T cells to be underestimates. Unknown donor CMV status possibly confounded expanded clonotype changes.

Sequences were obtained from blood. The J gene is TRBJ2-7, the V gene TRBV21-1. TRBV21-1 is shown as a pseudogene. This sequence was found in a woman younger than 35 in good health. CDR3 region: CASSKAGMDAYEQYF. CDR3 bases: TGTGCCAGCAGCAAAGCTGGGATGGACGCCTACGAGCAGTACTTC.